This T cell receptor beta chain was recorded in a study of shared clonotypes between healthy human individuals. Study findings and constraints: Exclusively blood specimens were collected; tissue repertoires likely differ.

This CDR3 is built from 14 residues. From germline, CDR1 is MNHEY and CDR2 SVGAGI. The V and J ends lost 0 bases and 5 bases respectively, with 10 bases between them. Some clones are missing from TCRdb's copy, which holds only in-frame ones; the method was immunoSEQ multiplex PCR. The data show about 640,000 clones, approximately 75% seen once. This clone was seen repeatedly, ten times or more. Its specificity is not known. Division of CD4+ cells produced a CD45RA+ naive subset and a CD45RA-negative memory subset. The sequence was obtained from a woman between 25 and 40 years old in good health. Sequenced sample: memory CD4+ T cells sorted from blood. Specified subset: CD45RA-negative fraction. The chain uses TRBV6-5 and TRBJ1-1; D ambiguous. For the CDR3, the DNA is TGTGCCAGCAGTTACTCGATAGCGGGTACTGAAGCTTTCTTT. Its protein is CASSYSIAGTEAFF.